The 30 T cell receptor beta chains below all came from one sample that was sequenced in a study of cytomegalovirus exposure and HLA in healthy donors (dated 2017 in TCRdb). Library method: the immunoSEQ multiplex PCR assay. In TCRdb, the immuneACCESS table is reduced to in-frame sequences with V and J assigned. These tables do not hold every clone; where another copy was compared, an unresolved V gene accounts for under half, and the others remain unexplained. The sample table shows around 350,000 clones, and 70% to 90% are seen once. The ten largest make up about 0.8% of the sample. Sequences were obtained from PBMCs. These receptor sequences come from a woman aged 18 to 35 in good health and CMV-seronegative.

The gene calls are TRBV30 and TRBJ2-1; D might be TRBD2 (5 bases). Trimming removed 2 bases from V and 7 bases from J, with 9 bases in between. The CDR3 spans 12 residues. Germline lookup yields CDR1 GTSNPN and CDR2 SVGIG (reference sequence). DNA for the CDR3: TGTGCCTGGAGTCCCAGCGGTAATGAGCAGTTCTTC. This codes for CAWSPSGNEQFF. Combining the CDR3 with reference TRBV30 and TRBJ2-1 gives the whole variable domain SQTIHQWPATLVQPVGSPLSLECTVEGTSNPNLYWYRQAAGRGLQLLFYSVGIGQISSEVPQNLSASRPQDRQFILSSKKLLLSDSGFYLCAWSPSGNEQFFGPGTRLTVL.

CDR3 sequence: CASSPRSYEQYF. The CDR3 DNA is TGTGCCAGCTCACCGCGGTCCTACGAGCAGTACTTC. The rearrangement links TRBV18 to TRBJ2-7; D remains ambiguous. CDR1 is KGHSH, CDR2 LQKENI, per germline. Trimming shortened V by 3 bases and J by 1 base, and 4 bases separated the two germline ends. The CDR3 runs 12 residues.

The CDR3 here is CASSFLLLSGNSPLHF. In nucleotides, the CDR3 is TGTGCCAGCAGTTTTCTACTCCTATCGGGTAATTCACCCCTCCACTTT. The chain combines TRBV28 with TRBJ1-6; D ambiguous. The CDR3 length is 16 residues. The germline V gene has CDR1 MDHEN and CDR2 SYDVKM. With 3 bases removed from V and 6 bases from J, the gap between germline ends came to 15 bases.

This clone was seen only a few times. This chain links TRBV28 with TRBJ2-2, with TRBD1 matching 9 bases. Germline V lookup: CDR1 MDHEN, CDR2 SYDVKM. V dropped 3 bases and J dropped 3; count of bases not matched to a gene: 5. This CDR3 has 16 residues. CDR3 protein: CASSFGQGRDTGELFF. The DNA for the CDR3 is TGTGCCAGCAGTTTTGGACAGGGGCGAGACACCGGGGAGCTGTTTTTT.

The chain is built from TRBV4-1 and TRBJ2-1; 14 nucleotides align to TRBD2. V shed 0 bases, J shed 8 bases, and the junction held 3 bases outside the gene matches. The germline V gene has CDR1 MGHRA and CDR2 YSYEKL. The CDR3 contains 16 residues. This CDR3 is CASSQDRLAGGDEQFF. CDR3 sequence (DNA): TGCGCCAGCAGCCAAGATAGACTAGCGGGGGGGGATGAGCAGTTCTTC.

The CDR3 spells CASSPNAGNRAKNEQYF. The CDR3 DNA is TGTGCCAGCTCTCCTAATGCAGGGAACCGGGCCAAGAACGAGCAGTACTTC. This chain links TRBV18 with TRBJ2-7; D is perhaps TRBD1 (5 bases). Germline-derived CDR1 and CDR2 are KGHSH and LQKENI. The CDR3 runs to 17 residues. The germline V and J ends were trimmed by 6 bases and 5 bases, with 26 bases remaining between them.

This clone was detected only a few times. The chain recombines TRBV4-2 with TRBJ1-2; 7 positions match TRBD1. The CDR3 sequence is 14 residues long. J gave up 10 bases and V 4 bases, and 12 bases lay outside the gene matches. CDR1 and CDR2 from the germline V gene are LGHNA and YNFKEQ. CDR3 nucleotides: TGTGCCAGCAGCCCCAGACAGGGAAGGGTGGACTACACCTTC. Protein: CASSPRQGRVDYTF.

CDR3 region: CAWSVRDRAKLAGEVIYEQYF. CDR3 bases: TGTGCCTGGAGTGTACGGGACAGGGCTAAGCTAGCGGGAGAAGTGATTTACGAGCAGTACTTC. This chain joins TRBV30 and TRBJ2-7; TRBD2 is a possible D gene (10 bases). This CDR3 contains 21 residues. With 0 bases removed from V and 4 bases from J, the gap between germline ends came to 34 bases. CDR1 is GTSNPN, CDR2 SVGIG, per germline (reference sequence).

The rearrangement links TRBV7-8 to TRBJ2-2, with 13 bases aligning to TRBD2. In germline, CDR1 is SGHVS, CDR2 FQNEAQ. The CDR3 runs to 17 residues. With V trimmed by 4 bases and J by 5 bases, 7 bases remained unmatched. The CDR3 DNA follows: TGTGCCAGCAGCTCCCGACTAGCGGGGGGAAGGACCGGGGAGCTGTTTTTT. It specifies CASSSRLAGGRTGELFF.

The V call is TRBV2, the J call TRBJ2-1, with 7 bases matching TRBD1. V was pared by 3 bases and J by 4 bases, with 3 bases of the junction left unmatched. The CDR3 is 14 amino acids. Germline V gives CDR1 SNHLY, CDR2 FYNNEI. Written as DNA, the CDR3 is TGTGCCAGCAGTGAGGACAGGCTATACAATGAGCAGTTCTTC. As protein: CASSEDRLYNEQFF.

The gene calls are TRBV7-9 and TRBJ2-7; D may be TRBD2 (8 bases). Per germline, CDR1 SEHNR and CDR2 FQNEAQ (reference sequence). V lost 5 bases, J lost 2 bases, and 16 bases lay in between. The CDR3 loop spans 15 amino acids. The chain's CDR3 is CASSPREGATYEQYF. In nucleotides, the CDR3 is TGTGCCAGCAGCCCTCGGGAGGGGGCTACCTACGAGCAGTACTTC. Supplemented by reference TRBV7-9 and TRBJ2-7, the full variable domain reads DTGVSQNPRHKITKRGQNVTFRCDPISEHNRLYWYRQTLGQGPEFLTYFQNEAQLEKSRLLSDRFSAERPKGSFSTLEIQRTEQGDSAMYLCASSPREGATYEQYFGPGTRLTVT.

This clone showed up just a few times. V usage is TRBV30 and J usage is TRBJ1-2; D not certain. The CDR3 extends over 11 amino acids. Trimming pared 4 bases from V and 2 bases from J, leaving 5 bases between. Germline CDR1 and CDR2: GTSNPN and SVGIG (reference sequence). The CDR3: CAWKQNYGYTF. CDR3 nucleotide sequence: TGTGCCTGGAAACAGAACTATGGCTACACCTTC.

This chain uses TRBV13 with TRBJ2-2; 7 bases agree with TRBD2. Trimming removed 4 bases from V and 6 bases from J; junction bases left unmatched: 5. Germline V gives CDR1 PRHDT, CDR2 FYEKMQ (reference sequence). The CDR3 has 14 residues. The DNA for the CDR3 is TGTGCCAGCAGCTCACTGACTAGCCCCGGGGAGCTGTTTTTT. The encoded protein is CASSSLTSPGELFF.

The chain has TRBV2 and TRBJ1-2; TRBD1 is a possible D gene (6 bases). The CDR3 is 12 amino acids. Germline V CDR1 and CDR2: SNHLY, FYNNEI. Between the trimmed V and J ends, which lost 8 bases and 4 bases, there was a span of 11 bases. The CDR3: CASEGVLYGYTF. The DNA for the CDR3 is TGTGCCAGCGAGGGGGTCCTCTATGGCTACACCTTC.

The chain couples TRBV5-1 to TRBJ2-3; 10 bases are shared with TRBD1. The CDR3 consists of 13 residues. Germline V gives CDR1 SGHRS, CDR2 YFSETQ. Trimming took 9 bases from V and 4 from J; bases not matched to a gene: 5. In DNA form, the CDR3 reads TGCGCCACCCCGGGACAGGGGTCAGATACGCAGTATTTT. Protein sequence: CATPGQGSDTQYF.

CDR3 loop: CASSPGLPTHNEQFF. The DNA of the CDR3 is TGTGCCAGCTCACCTGGACTCCCCACCCACAATGAGCAGTTCTTC. The V gene is TRBV18, the J gene TRBJ2-1; D might be TRBD2 (5 bases). V gave up 3 bases and J gave up 5 bases, with 14 bases separating them. Germline assignment: CDR1 KGHSH and CDR2 LQKENI. This CDR3 contains 15 residues.

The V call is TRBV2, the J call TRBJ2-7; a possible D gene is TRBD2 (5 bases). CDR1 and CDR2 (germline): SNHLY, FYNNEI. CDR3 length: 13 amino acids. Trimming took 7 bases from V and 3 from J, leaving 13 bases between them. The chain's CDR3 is CASIPFGGYEQYF. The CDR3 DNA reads TGTGCCAGCATCCCCTTCGGAGGCTACGAGCAGTACTTC.

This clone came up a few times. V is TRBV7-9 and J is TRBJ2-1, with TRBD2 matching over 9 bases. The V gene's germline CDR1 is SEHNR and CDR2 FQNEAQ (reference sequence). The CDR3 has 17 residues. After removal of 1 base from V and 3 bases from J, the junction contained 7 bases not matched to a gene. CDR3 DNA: TGTGCCAGCAGCTTAGATGTCCGGCGGGGGGGCTACAATGAGCAGTTCTTC. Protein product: CASSLDVRRGGYNEQFF.

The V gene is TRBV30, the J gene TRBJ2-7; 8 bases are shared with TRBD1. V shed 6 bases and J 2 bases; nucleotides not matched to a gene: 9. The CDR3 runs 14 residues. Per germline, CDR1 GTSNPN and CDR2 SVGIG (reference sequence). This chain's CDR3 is CACPLEGQAYEQYF. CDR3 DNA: TGTGCCTGTCCCCTGGAGGGACAGGCCTACGAGCAGTACTTC.

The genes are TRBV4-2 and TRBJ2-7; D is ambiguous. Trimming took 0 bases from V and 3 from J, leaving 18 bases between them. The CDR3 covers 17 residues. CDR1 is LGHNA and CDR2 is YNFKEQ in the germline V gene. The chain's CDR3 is CASSQDSWATALYEQYF. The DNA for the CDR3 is TGTGCCAGCAGCCAAGATTCTTGGGCCACAGCACTCTACGAGCAGTACTTC.

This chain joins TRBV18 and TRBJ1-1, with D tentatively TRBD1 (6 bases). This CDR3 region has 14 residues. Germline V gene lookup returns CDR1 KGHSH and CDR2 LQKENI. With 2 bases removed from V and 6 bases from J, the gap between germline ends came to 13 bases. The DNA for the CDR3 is TGTGCCAGCTCACCAAACAGGGAGACCCCTGAAGCTTTCTTT. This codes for CASSPNRETPEAFF.

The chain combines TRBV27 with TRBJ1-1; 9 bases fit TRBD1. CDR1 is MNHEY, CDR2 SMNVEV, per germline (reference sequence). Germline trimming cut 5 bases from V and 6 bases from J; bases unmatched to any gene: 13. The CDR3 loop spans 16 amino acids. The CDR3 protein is CASSLIWRDREAEAFF. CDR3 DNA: TGTGCCAGCAGTCTTATATGGCGGGACAGGGAAGCTGAAGCTTTCTTT.

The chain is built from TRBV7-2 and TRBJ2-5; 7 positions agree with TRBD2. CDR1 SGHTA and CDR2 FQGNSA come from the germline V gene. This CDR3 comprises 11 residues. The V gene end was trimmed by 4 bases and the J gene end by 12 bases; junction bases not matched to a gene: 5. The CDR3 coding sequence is TGTGCCAGCAGCTCCGGACTAGTCAAGTACTTC. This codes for CASSSGLVKYF.

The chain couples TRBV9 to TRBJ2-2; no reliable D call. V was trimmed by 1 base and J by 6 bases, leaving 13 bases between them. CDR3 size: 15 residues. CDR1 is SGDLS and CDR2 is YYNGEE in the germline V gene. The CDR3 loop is CASSVSWSSAGELFF. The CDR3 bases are TGTGCCAGCAGCGTATCCTGGTCAAGCGCCGGGGAGCTGTTTTTT.

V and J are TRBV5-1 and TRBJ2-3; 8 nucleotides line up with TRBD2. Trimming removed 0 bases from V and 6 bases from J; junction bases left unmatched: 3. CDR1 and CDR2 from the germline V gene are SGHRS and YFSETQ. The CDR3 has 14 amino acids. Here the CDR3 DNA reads TGCGCCAGCAGCTTGGAAGGACTAGCCGATACGCAGTATTTT. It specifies CASSLEGLADTQYF.

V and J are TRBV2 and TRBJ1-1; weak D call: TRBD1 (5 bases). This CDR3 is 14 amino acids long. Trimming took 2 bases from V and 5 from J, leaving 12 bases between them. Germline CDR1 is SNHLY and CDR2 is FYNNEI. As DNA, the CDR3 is TGTGCCAGCAGTGAATGGCAGGGTGGGACTGAAGCTTTCTTT. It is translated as CASSEWQGGTEAFF.

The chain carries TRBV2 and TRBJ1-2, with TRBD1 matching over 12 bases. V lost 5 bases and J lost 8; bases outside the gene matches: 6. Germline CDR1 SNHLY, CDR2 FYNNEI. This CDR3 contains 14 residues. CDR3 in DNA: TGTGCCAGCAGTCCAACCGGGACAGGGGGCGGCTACACCTTC. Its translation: CASSPTGTGGGYTF.

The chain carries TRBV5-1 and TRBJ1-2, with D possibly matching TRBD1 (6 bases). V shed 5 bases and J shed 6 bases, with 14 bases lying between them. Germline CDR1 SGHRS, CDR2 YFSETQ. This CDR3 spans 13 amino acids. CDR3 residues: CASRPPGDHGYTF. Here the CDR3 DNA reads TGCGCCAGCAGACCCCCAGGGGACCATGGCTACACCTTC.

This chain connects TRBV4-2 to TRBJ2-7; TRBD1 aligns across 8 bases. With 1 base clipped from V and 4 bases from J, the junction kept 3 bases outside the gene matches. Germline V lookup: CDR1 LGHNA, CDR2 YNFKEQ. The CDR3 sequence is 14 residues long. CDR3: CASSQGTGQYEQYF. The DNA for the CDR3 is TGTGCCAGCAGCCAAGGGACAGGGCAATACGAGCAGTACTTC.

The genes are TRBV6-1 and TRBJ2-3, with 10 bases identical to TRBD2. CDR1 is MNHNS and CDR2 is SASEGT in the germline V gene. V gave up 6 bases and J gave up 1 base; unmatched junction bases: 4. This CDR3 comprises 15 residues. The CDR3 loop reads CASRPGTSGTDTQYF. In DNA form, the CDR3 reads TGTGCCAGCAGGCCCGGGACTAGCGGCACAGATACGCAGTATTTT.